Sequencing of this T cell receptor (beta chain) was carried out in a study of blood T cell repertoires in COVID-19. Whole-study context: From the United States, Italy and Spain came samples of acute and convalescent COVID-19. PBMCs, B-cell-depleted T cells, or T cells were the source of the cDNA or gDNA that made up the material.

Original handling: Reference gene primer amplification yielded estimated nucleated cell counts. Profiling relied on immunoSEQ multiplex PCR, and the TCRdb table lists in-frame clones only, not all of them. From that table come the V and J calls and clone size; the DNA was used to work out D and trimming. The repertoire holds some 200,000 clones, with less than 90% as singletons. Trimming left V 4 bases short and J 8 bases short, with 17 bases between. This CDR3 contains 14 residues. Germline V gene lookup returns CDR1 LGHDT and CDR2 YNNKEL (reference sequence). V usage is TRBV3-1 (or the pseudogene TRBV3-2) and J usage is TRBJ1-2; D is possibly TRBD1 (5 bases). Sequencing used peripheral blood. This sequence was found in a woman aged 40 to 49 with acute or convalescent COVID-19. CDR3 sequence: CASSRDSRFGGYTF. The CDR3 coding sequence is TGTGCCAGCAGCCGGGACTCCCGCTTTGGGGGCTACACCTTC.